This T cell receptor (beta chain) was obtained from a study of T cells in localized non-small cell lung cancer. The count of this clone is one. The protocol was immunoSEQ multiplex PCR, while the TCRdb copy is restricted to in-frame clones and leaves out a portion. Of about 33,000 clones in the sample, under 90% were seen once. Trimming cost V 3 bases and J 0 bases, with 11 bases left between them. CDR1 and CDR2 from the germline V gene are GTSNPN and SVGIG (reference sequence). The CDR3 has 14 amino acids. Sequencing was performed on peripheral blood, taken before any cancer treatment. The TCR originated in a man aged 40 to 70 with stage I lung adenocarcinoma. The chain is built from TRBV30 and TRBJ1-1; D is possibly TRBD1 (5 bases). The CDR3 is CAWSPGLMNTEAFF. The CDR3 coding sequence is TGTGCCTGGAGCCCGGGGCTTATGAACACTGAAGCTTTCTTT. Variable domain in full (rest from reference TRBV30 and TRBJ1-1): SQTIHQWPATLVQPVGSPLSLECTVEGTSNPNLYWYRQAAGRGLQLLFYSVGIGQISSEVPQNLSASRPQDRQFILSSKKLLLSDSGFYLCAWSPGLMNTEAFFGQGTRLTVV.